The clone carrying this TCR beta chain was seen many times. Investigators excluded patients with uncontrolled infection, other autoimmune disease, pregnancy or lactation. Authors of the study amplified TCR beta CDR3 regions from RNA transcripts. The HTBI primer set drove a first-round RT-PCR of the TCR CDR3. One entry per CDR3 protein, called by TCRdb with MiXCR from the multiplex PCR reads. The sample yields hundreds of thousands of distinct CDR3 sequences, around 38% seen once. The data are from a study of T cells in Graves' hyperthyroidism and ophthalmopathy. Study information: Peripheral blood collection took place at initial diagnosis, before any treatment.

The CDR3 is made up of 11 amino acids. V lost 3 bases, J lost 3 bases, and 5 bases lay in between. Germline assignment: CDR1 SQVTM and CDR2 ANQGSEA. The material sequenced was blood. The receptor's source is a man between 18 and 35 years old with Graves' hyperthyroidism. The J gene is TRBJ1-1, the V gene TRBV29-1; D not resolved. DNA of the CDR3: TGCAGCGTTGAGGGAGACACTGAAGCTTTCTTT. This codes for CSVEGDTEAFF.